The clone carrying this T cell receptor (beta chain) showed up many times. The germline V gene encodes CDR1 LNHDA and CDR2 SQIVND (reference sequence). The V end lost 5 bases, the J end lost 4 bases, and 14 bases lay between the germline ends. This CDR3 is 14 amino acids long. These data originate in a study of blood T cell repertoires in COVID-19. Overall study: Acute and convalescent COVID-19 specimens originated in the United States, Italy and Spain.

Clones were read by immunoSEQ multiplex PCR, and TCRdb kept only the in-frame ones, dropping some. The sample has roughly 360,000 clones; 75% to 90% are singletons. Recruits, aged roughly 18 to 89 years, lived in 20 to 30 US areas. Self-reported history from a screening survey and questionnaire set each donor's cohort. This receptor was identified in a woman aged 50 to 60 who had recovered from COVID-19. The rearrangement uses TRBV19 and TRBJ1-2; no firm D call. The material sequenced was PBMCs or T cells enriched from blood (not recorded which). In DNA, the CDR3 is TGTGCCAGTAGTGTCACACAGAAACTCTATGGCTACACCTTC. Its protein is CASSVTQKLYGYTF. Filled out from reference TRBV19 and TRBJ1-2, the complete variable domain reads DGGITQSPKYLFRKEGQNVTLSCEQNLNHDAMYWYRQDPGQGLRLIYYSQIVNDFQKGDIAEGYSVSREKKESFPLTVTSAQKNPTAFYLCASSVTQKLYGYTFGSGTRLTVV.